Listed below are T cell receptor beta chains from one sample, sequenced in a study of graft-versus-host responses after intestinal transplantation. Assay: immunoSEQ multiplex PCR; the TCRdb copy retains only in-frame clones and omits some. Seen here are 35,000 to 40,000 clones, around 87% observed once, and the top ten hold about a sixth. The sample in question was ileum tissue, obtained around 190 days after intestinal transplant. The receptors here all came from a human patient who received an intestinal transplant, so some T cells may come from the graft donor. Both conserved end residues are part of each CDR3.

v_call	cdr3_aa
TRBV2	CASSVLSANSPLHF
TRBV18	CASSANRVRQETQYF
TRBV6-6	CASSYRGEGSYGYTF
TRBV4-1	CASSLPGGTYEQYF
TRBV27	CASSLGGTLRSTEAFF
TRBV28	CASSGRPYNEQFF
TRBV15	CATSRPGLASVQFF
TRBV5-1	CASSSGRGYNEQFF
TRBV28	CASSFGTLYEQYF
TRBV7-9	CASSSGGTGEKLFF
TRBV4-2	CASSQARMNIQYF
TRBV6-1	CASSAGLAYEQYF
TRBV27	CASSLAGGSIARGYTF
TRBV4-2	CASSQAGTGISYEQYF
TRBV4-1	CASSQDAPLLIYGYTF